Below, 14 T cell receptor beta chains from the same sample are listed, as sequenced in a study of brain T cells in children with intractable seizures. Here immunoSEQ multiplex PCR was the method, and the copy in TCRdb shows in-frame clones only, minus some. The table has about 80,000 clones, around 90% seen once. Sequenced material: peripheral blood, taken at surgery. These receptor sequences come from a girl aged 2-10 years with Rasmussen encephalitis and intractable seizures.

V usage is TRBV2 and J usage is TRBJ2-1, with TRBD2 matching 7 bases. The CDR3 is 15 residues long. Germline V gene sequence: CDR1 SNHLY, CDR2 FYNNEI. The J segment lost 4 bases and the V segment lost 1 base, leaving 4 bases of the junction unmatched. The CDR3 DNA sequence: TGTGCCAGCAGTGAAGATGGGGGGGGATACAATGAGCAGTTCTTC. Translation: CASSEDGGGYNEQFF.

The chain has TRBV2 and TRBJ1-3, with D tentatively TRBD1 (5 bases). CDR3 length: 15 amino acids. Per germline, CDR1 SNHLY and CDR2 FYNNEI. The ends were cut back, 1 base at V and 1 base at J, with 8 bases in the middle. The DNA of the CDR3 is TGTGCCAGCAGTGAAGGGGGCTTGTCTGGAAACACCATATATTTT. Translation: CASSEGGLSGNTIYF.

The J gene is TRBJ2-2, the V gene TRBV23-1; D is perhaps TRBD2 (7 bases). TRBV23-1 is known as an ORF, though its function is uncertain. The CDR3 contains 17 residues. Trimming removed 0 bases at V and 4 bases at J, with 15 bases between. The CDR3 DNA reads TGCGCCAGCAGTCAATCAGGGGGGGGCGCGGGCACCGGGGAGCTGTTTTTT. Translating gives CASSQSGGGAGTGELFF.

The rearrangement joins TRBV3-1 (or the pseudogene TRBV3-2) to TRBJ1-4; a weak D match, TRBD1 (5 bases). Trimming stripped 1 base from V and 8 bases from J, with 20 bases between. Germline V gives CDR1 LGHDT, CDR2 YNNKEL (reference sequence). This CDR3 spans 17 amino acids. The CDR3 DNA sequence: TGTGCCAGCAGCCAAGCACTTGGCGGGGGGGTACAAGAAAAACTGTTTTTT. It translates to CASSQALGGGVQEKLFF.

The V call is TRBV6-4, the J call TRBJ2-3, with 12 bases identical to TRBD2. The germline V gene encodes CDR1 MRHNA and CDR2 SNTAGT. CDR3 length: 15 residues. V was pared by 4 bases and J by 1 base, with 0 bases of the junction left unmatched. CDR3 amino acids: CASSGTSGGTDTQYF. DNA of the CDR3: TGTGCCAGCAGTGGGACTAGCGGGGGCACAGATACGCAGTATTTT.

This clone is a singleton in its sample. The chain has TRBV2 and TRBJ2-5; D remains ambiguous. The CDR3 spans 13 residues. Germline CDR1 SNHLY, CDR2 FYNNEI. The V gene lost 6 bases and the J gene lost 4 bases, with 12 bases spanning the gap. The chain's CDR3 is CASSRHQIETQYF. CDR3 nucleotide sequence: TGTGCCAGCAGCAGACACCAAATAGAGACCCAGTACTTC.

The rearrangement links TRBV18 to TRBJ2-5, with 8 bases identical to TRBD1. Germline V gives CDR1 KGHSH, CDR2 LQKENI. V lost 3 bases to trimming and J lost 5 bases; unmatched junction nucleotides: 5. The CDR3 length is 14 residues. This CDR3 is CASSPGQDGETQYF. In DNA form, the CDR3 reads TGTGCCAGCTCACCGGGACAGGACGGGGAGACCCAGTACTTC. Full variable domain (missing parts from reference TRBV18 and TRBJ2-5): NAGVMQNPRHLVRRRGQEARLRCSPMKGHSHVYWYRQLPEEGLKFMVYLQKENIIDESGMPKERFSAEFPKEGPSILRIQQVVRGDSAAYFCASSPGQDGETQYFGPGTRLLVL.

The genes are TRBV6-1 and TRBJ2-7, with TRBD1 as a possible D gene (5 bases). V lost 3 bases, J lost 7 bases, and 10 bases lay in between. From germline, CDR1 is MNHNS and CDR2 SASEGT. The CDR3 contains 12 residues. The CDR3 reads CASSEGLREQYF. CDR3 coding DNA: TGTGCCAGCAGTGAGGGGCTCAGGGAGCAGTACTTC.

The chain joins TRBV6-6 to TRBJ1-6; TRBD1 is a possible D gene (6 bases). The V gene lost 5 bases and the J gene lost 6 bases, with 11 bases spanning the gap. Germline V lookup: CDR1 MNHNY, CDR2 SVGAGI (reference sequence). The CDR3 loop spans 14 amino acids. In DNA, the CDR3 is TGTGCCAGCAGTATAAGGGACATTAATTCACCCCTCCACTTT. Translated: CASSIRDINSPLHF.

This sequence joins TRBV3-1 (or the pseudogene TRBV3-2) and TRBJ2-3; 8 bases are shared with TRBD2. Per germline, CDR1 LGHDT and CDR2 YNNKEL (reference sequence). The junction had 11 bases not matched to a gene; V was cut back by 1 base and J by 5 bases. CDR3 length equals 17 residues. CDR3 region: CASSQASSGGPQDTQYF. The CDR3, as DNA: TGTGCCAGCAGCCAAGCTAGCAGCGGGGGACCGCAAGATACGCAGTATTTT.

The CDR3 DNA reads as TGTGCCAGCAGTTTAAAAACCCCGGGGGAGCAGTACTTC. Its protein is CASSLKTPGEQYF. This chain uses TRBV12-3 or TRBV12-4 with TRBJ2-7; D is perhaps TRBD2 (5 bases). Trimming pared 2 bases from V and 7 bases from J, leaving 12 bases between. This CDR3 is built from 13 residues.

This clone has more than one count but fewer than ten. The chain is built from TRBV12-3 or TRBV12-4 and TRBJ2-7, with D tentatively TRBD1 (5 bases). The V end was cut by 6 bases, the J end by 0 bases, with 9 bases between. The CDR3 loop spans 13 amino acids. The CDR3 loop is CASRHRSSYEQYF. CDR3 in DNA: TGTGCCAGCAGACACAGGAGCTCCTACGAGCAGTACTTC.

The genes are TRBV3-1 (or the pseudogene TRBV3-2) and TRBJ2-3, with TRBD2 identical over 11 bases. The CDR3 extends over 14 amino acids. V was pared by 4 bases and J by 3 bases, with 0 bases of the junction left unmatched. Per germline, CDR1 LGHDT and CDR2 YNNKEL (reference sequence). The CDR3 spells CASSRLAGTDTQYF. As DNA, the CDR3 is TGTGCCAGCAGCCGACTAGCGGGAACAGATACGCAGTATTTT.

The V and J genes are TRBV6-5 and TRBJ1-2; D not certain. CDR3 length: 15 amino acids. V lost 6 bases, J lost 0 bases, and 14 bases lay in between. CDR1 and CDR2 from the germline V gene are MNHEY and SVGAGI. CDR3: CASRVRVEANYGYTF. CDR3 in DNA: TGTGCCAGCAGGGTTAGAGTAGAAGCTAACTATGGCTACACCTTC.